Each of the 7 T cell receptor beta chains below was sequenced from the same sample in a study of long-term antiretroviral therapy in people with HIV. At the survey level, the v3.0 immunoSEQ assay was run. The data were produced by immunoSEQ multiplex PCR, yet TCRdb's version contains in-frame clones alone and is incomplete. Of about 16,000 clones in the sample, about 79% were seen once. The source material was unsorted PBMCs, sampled 1.5 years before starting antiretroviral therapy. These receptors all stem from a woman aged 45-60 years with HIV.

This chain uses TRBV6-5 with TRBJ2-3, with 9 nucleotides matching TRBD2. J lost 4 bases, V lost 2 bases, and 7 bases had no gene match. Germline V lookup: CDR1 MNHEY, CDR2 SVGAGI. The CDR3 covers 16 residues. Written as DNA, the CDR3 is TGTGCCAGCAGTTACGCGTCTAGCGGGGATGCAGATACGCAGTATTTT. Residues: CASSYASSGDADTQYF.

The CDR3 region has the DNA TGTGCCAGCAGCAAACGTCTGGAGGGGAATCAGCCCCAGCATTTT. As protein: CASSKRLEGNQPQHF. The chain uses TRBV5-8 and TRBJ1-5, with D possibly TRBD1 on 5 matching bases. From germline, CDR1 is SGHTS and CDR2 YDEGEE. CDR3 length equals 15 residues. Deletions cut 4 bases from V and 4 bases from J, with 15 bases between.

The chain couples TRBV29-1 to TRBJ2-1; D is uncertain. Germline lookup yields CDR1 SQVTM and CDR2 ANQGSEA. The CDR3 has 17 residues. V lost 5 bases, J lost 0 bases, and 20 bases lay in between. CDR3 bases: TGCAGCGTTTACCCCGAGCGCGAGGCAAGCTCCTACAATGAGCAGTTCTTC. Amino acids: CSVYPEREASSYNEQFF.

This sequence joins TRBV15 and TRBJ2-7; D possibly corresponds to TRBD1 (6 bases). Per the germline V gene, CDR1 is LNHNV and CDR2 is YYDKDF (reference sequence). Trimming left V 1 base short and J 2 bases short, with 12 bases between. CDR3 length: 15 residues. Written as DNA, the CDR3 is TGTGCCACCAGCAGAGGTATAGGGGGTACCTACGAGCAGTACGTC. Protein: CATSRGIGGTYEQYV.

The rearrangement joins TRBV5-1 to TRBJ1-3; a possible D gene is TRBD1 (5 bases). CDR3 length equals 14 residues. Germline CDR1 is SGHRS and CDR2 is YFSETQ. The germline V and J ends were trimmed by 0 bases and 4 bases, with 8 bases remaining between them. The CDR3 here is CASSLGDRGNTIYF. The CDR3 DNA follows: TGCGCCAGCAGCTTGGGGGACCGCGGAAACACCATATATTTT.

V gene TRBV19 combines with J gene TRBJ1-6, with D possibly matching TRBD1 (6 bases). Per the germline V gene, CDR1 is LNHDA and CDR2 is SQIVND (reference sequence). CDR3 length equals 15 residues. The V gene lost 5 bases and the J gene lost 9 bases, with 17 bases spanning the gap. The DNA of the CDR3 is TGTGCCAGTAGTGGAACAGGGATAGTTGGTTCACCCCTCCACTTT. It yields the protein CASSGTGIVGSPLHF. The variable domain in full, with the rest retrieved from reference TRBV19 and TRBJ1-6, is DGGITQSPKYLFRKEGQNVTLSCEQNLNHDAMYWYRQDPGQGLRLIYYSQIVNDFQKGDIAEGYSVSREKKESFPLTVTSAQKNPTAFYLCASSGTGIVGSPLHFGNGTRLTVT.

This chain connects TRBV30 to TRBJ1-2; 8 bases are a match to TRBD1. CDR1 GTSNPN and CDR2 SVGIG come from the germline V gene (reference sequence). The trim removed 5 bases at V and 6 bases at J, leaving 8 bases unmatched. This CDR3 has 13 amino acids. CDR3 in amino acids: CAWQGAPGNGYTF. The CDR3 region has the DNA TGTGCCTGGCAGGGGGCGCCGGGGAATGGCTACACCTTC.